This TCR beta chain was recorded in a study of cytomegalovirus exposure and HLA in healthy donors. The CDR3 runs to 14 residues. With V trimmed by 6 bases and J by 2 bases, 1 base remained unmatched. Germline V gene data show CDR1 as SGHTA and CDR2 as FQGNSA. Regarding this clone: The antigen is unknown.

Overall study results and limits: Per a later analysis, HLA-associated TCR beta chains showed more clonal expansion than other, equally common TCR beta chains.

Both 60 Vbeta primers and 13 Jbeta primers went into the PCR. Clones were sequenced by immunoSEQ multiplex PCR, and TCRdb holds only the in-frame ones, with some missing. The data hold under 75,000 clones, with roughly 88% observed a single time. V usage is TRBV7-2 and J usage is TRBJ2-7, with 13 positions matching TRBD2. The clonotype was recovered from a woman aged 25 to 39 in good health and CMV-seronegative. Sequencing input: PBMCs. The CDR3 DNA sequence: TGTGCCAGCAGGGGACTAGCGGGAACCTACGAGCAGTACTTC. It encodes CASRGLAGTYEQYF. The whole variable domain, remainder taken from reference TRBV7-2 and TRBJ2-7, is GAGVSQSPSNKVTEKGKDVELRCDPISGHTALYWYRQSLGQGLEFLIYFQGNSAPDKSGLPSDRFSAERTGGSVSTLTIQRTQQEDSAVYLCASRGLAGTYEQYFGPGTRLTVT.